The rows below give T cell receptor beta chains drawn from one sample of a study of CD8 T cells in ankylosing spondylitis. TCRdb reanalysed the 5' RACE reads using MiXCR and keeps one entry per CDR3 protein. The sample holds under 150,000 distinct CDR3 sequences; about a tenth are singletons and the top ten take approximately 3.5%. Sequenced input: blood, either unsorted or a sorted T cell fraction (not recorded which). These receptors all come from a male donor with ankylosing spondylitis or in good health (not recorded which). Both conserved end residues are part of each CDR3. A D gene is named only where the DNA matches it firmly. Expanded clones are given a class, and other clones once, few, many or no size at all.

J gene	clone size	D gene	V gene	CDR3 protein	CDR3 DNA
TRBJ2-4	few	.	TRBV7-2	CASSLEVRLGNIQYF	TGTGCCAGCAGCTTAGAGGTCAGGCTCGGAAACATTCAGTACTTC
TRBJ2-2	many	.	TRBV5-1	CASSLRFDRTNTGELFF	TGCGCCAGCAGCTTGAGGTTCGACAGAACGAACACCGGGGAGCTGTTTTTT
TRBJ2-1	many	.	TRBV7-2	CASSWTIAYTYNEQFF	TGTGCCAGCAGCTGGACCATAGCCTATACATACAATGAGCAGTTCTTC
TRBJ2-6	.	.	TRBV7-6	CASSPNLRRGANVLTF	TGTGCCAGCAGCCCCAATCTTCGTCGTGGGGCCAACGTCCTGACTTTC
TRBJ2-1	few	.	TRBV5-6	CASRGGAVGGGNYNEQFF	TGTGCCAGCAGAGGGGGGGCTGTCGGGGGCGGGAACTACAATGAGCAGTTCTTC
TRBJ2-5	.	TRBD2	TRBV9	CASSVSLAGGETQYF	TGTGCCAGCAGCGTTTCACTAGCGGGAGGCGAGACCCAGTACTTC
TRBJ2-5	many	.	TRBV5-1	CASRQRADQETQYF	TGCGCCAGCAGGCAGAGGGCCGACCAAGAGACCCAGTACTTC
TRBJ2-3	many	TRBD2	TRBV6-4	CASSETSGSSTDTQYF	TGTGCCAGCAGTGAAACTAGCGGGTCCAGCACAGATACGCAGTATTTT
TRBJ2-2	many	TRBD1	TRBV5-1	CARDHGTGDTGELFF	TGCGCCAGAGATCACGGGACAGGGGACACCGGGGAGCTGTTTTTT
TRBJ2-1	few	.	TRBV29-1	CSVSSGNRVGGNEQFF	TGCAGCGTTTCCAGCGGAAACCGAGTCGGTGGGAATGAGCAGTTCTTC
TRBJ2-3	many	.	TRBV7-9	CASSSRKPTESTDTQYF	TGTGCCAGCAGCTCACGGAAACCGACAGAATCCACAGATACGCAGTATTTT
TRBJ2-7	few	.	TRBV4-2	CASSQDPGVNYEQYF	TGTGCCAGCAGCCAAGATCCGGGGGTCAACTACGAGCAGTACTTC
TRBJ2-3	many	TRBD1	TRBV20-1	CSARSGGQGFDTQYF	TGCAGTGCTAGATCCGGGGGACAGGGGTTTGATACGCAGTATTTT
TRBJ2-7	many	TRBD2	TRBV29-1	CSAGRDSYEQYF	TGCAGCGCCGGGAGGGATTCCTACGAGCAGTACTTC
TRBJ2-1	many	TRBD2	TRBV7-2	CASSLSSGSYNEQFF	TGTGCCAGCAGCTTATCTAGCGGGAGCTACAATGAGCAGTTCTTC
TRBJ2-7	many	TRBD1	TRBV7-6	CASSLGDSGYEQYF	TGTGCCAGCAGCTTAGGGGACAGCGGATACGAGCAGTACTTC
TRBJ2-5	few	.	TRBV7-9	CASSLVGYSETQYF	TGTGCCAGCAGCTTAGTAGGTTACTCGGAGACCCAGTACTTC
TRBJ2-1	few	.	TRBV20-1	CSARDHFIGNNEQFF	TGCAGTGCTAGAGATCACTTCATCGGCAACAATGAGCAGTTCTTC
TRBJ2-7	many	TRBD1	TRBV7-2	CASSLQQGVYEQYF	TGTGCCAGCAGCTTACAACAGGGGGTGTACGAGCAGTACTTC
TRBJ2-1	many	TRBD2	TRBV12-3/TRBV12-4	CASRIKAGVQNEQFF	TGTGCCAGCAGGATTAAAGCGGGAGTACAGAATGAGCAGTTCTTC
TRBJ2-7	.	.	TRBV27	CASSLRWEASLEQYF	TGTGCCAGCAGTTTACGGTGGGAGGCTTCTCTCGAGCAGTACTTC
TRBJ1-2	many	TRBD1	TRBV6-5	CASSYSTGNYGYTF	TGTGCCAGCAGTTACTCGACAGGGAACTATGGCTACACCTTC
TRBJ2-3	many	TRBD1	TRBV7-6	CASSLRSRDSLTDTQYF	TGTGCCAGCAGCCTAAGATCACGGGACAGCCTCACAGATACGCAGTATTTT
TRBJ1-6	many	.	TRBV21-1	CASSIASRTGFVSYNSPLHF	TGTGCCAGCAGCATCGCATCGAGGACAGGGTTTGTGTCCTATAATTCACCCCTCCACTTT
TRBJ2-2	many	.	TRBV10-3	CAISVIQGSTGELFF	TGTGCCATCAGTGTGATACAGGGTTCAACCGGGGAGCTGTTTTTT
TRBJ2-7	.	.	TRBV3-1	CASSQDSTSPAYEQYF	TGTGCCAGCAGCCAAGATTCGACTAGTCCGGCCTACGAGCAGTACTTC
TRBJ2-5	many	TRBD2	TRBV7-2	CASSLELAEETQYF	TGTGCCAGCAGCTTAGAGCTAGCGGAAGAGACCCAGTACTTC
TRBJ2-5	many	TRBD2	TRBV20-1	CSAPSGLAGETQYF	TGCAGTGCTCCTTCGGGACTAGCGGGTGAGACCCAGTACTTC
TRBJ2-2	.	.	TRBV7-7	CASSTGRNTGELFF	TGTGCTAGCAGCACCGGACGGAACACCGGGGAGCTGTTTTTT
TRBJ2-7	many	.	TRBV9	CATRRPVPF	TGTGCCACCAGAAGGCCCGTCCCGTTC
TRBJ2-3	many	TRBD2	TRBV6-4	CASSELAGRTDTQYF	TGTGCCAGCAGTGAACTAGCGGGGCGCACAGATACGCAGTATTTT
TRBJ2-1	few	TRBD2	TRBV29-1	CSVARLAGGHNEQFF	TGCAGCGTAGCCAGACTAGCGGGAGGACACAATGAGCAGTTCTTC
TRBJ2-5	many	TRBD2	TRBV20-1	CSVGLAGVLETQYF	TGCAGTGTAGGACTAGCGGGAGTCTTAGAGACCCAGTACTTC
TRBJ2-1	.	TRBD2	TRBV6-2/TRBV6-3	CASRSSGRALNEQFF	TGTGCCAGCAGGTCTAGCGGGAGGGCCCTCAATGAGCAGTTCTTC
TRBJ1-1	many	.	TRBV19	CASMTRMGLRSTEAFF	TGTGCCAGTATGACACGGATGGGGTTGAGGAGCACTGAAGCTTTCTTT
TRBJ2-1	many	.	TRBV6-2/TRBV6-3	CASSYDRGHYNEQFF	TGTGCCAGCAGTTACGACCGGGGCCACTACAATGAGCAGTTCTTC
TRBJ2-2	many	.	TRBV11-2	CASRATRGRIIGALFF	TGTGCCAGCAGGGCCACGAGGGGACGGATCATCGGAGCGCTGTTTTTT
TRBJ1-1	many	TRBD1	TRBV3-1	CASSTRQGRNTEAFF	TGTGCCAGCAGCACCCGACAGGGGAGGAACACTGAAGCTTTCTTT
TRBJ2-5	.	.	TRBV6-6	CASSGIQETQYF	TGTGCCAGCAGTGGTATTCAAGAGACCCAGTACTTC
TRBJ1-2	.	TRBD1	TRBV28	CARGPGQGTAMNYGYTF	TGTGCCAGGGGCCCCGGACAGGGAACTGCGATGAACTATGGCTACACCTTC
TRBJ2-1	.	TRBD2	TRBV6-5	CASSYSGPLAGVHNEQFF	TGTGCCAGCAGTTACTCGGGCCCACTAGCGGGAGTACACAATGAGCAGTTCTTC